This entry is about one TCR beta chain. The antigen remains undetermined. The repertoire was sequenced with immunoSEQ multiplex PCR; TCRdb's copy has only in-frame clones and lacks some. The table records 70,000 or so clones, 85% to 95% of them present only once. This record comes from a study of lymphopenia after photon versus proton radiotherapy. Study-level results: Post-nadir TCR diversity decline inversely tracked overall survival among those who died. After the lymphocyte nadir, photon-treated repertoires showed oligoclonal expansion, especially of CD8+ Temra cells.

The CDR3 length is 15 residues. The germline V gene encodes CDR1 SGHAT and CDR2 FQNNGV. The junction had 6 bases not matched to a gene; V was cut back by 3 bases and J by 2 bases. This material consisted of peripheral blood, taken from a patient treated with photon-based radiotherapy. The gene calls are TRBV11-2 and TRBJ2-7; 8 bases match TRBD2. This receptor was taken from a woman aged 40-49 years with cholangiocarcinoma. This chain's CDR3 is CASSFGRAGAYEQYF. The CDR3 DNA is TGTGCCAGCAGCTTTGGACGAGCGGGGGCCTACGAGCAGTACTTC. Drawing the rest from reference TRBV11-2 and TRBJ2-7, the complete variable domain is EAGVAQSPRYKIIEKRQSVAFWCNPISGHATLYWYQQILGQGPKLLIQFQNNGVVDDSQLPKDRFSAERLKGVDSTLKIQPAKLEDSAVYLCASSFGRAGAYEQYFGPGTRLTVT.